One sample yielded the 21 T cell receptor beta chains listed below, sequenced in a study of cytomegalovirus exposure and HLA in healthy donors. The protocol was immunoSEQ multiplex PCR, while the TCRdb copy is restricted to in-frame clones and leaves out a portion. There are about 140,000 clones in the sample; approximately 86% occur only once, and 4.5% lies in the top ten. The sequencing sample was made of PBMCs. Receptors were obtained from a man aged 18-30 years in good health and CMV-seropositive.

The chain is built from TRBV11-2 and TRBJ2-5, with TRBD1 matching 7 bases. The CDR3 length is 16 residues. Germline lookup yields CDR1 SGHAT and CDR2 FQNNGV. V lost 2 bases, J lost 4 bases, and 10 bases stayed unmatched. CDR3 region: CASSLTTGETVETQYF. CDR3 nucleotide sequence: TGTGCCAGCAGCTTAACTACAGGGGAAACGGTAGAGACCCAGTACTTC. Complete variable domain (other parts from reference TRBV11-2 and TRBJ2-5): EAGVAQSPRYKIIEKRQSVAFWCNPISGHATLYWYQQILGQGPKLLIQFQNNGVVDDSQLPKDRFSAERLKGVDSTLKIQPAKLEDSAVYLCASSLTTGETVETQYFGPGTRLLVL.

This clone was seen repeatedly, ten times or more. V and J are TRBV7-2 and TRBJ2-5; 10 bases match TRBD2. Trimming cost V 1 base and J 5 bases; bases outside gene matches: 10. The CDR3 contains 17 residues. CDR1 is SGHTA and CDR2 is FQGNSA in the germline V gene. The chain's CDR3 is CASSLEVGLAGVETQYF. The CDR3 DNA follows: TGTGCCAGCAGCTTAGAGGTGGGGCTAGCGGGAGTGGAGACCCAGTACTTC.

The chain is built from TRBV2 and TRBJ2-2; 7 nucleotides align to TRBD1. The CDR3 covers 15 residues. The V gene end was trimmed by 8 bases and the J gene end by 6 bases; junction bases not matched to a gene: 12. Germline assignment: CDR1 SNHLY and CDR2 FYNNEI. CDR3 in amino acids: CASGLTGAVSGELFF. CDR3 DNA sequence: TGTGCCAGCGGACTCACAGGGGCTGTATCCGGGGAGCTGTTTTTT.

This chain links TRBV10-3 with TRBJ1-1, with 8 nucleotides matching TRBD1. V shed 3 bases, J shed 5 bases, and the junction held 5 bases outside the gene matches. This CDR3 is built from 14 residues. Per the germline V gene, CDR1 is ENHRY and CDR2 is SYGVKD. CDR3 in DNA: TGTGCCATCAGTGACGTGGACAGGGATACTGAAGCTTTCTTT. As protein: CAISDVDRDTEAFF.

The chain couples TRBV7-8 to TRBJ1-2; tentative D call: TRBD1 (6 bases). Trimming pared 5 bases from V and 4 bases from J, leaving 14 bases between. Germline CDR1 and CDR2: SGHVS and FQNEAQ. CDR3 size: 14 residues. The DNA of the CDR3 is TGTGCCAGCAGCACAGGGACCGCCTCCTATGGCTACACCTTC. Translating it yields CASSTGTASYGYTF.

CDR3 region: CASSLVGGRSTEAFF. CDR3 coding DNA: TGCGCCAGCAGCTTAGTCGGGGGTAGGAGCACTGAAGCTTTCTTT. The chain employs TRBV5-1 and TRBJ1-1; D possibly corresponds to TRBD1 (5 bases). This CDR3 has 15 amino acids. Germline-derived CDR1 and CDR2 are SGHRS and YFSETQ. V was clipped by 2 bases and J by 4 bases, with 15 bases between them.

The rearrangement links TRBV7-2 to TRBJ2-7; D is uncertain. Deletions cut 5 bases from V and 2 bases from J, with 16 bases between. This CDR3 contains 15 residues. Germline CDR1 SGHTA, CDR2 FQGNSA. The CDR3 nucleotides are TGTGCCAGCAGCCAATACCCTACAGCAGCCTACGAGCAGTACTTC. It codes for CASSQYPTAAYEQYF.

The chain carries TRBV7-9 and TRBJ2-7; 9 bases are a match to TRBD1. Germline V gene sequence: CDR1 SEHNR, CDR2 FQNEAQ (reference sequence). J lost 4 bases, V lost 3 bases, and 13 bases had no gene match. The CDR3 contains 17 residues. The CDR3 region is CASSFRPQRTGVYEQYF. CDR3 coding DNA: TGTGCCAGCAGCTTCAGGCCACAGCGGACAGGGGTTTACGAGCAGTACTTC.

CDR3 nucleotides: TGTGCCAGCAGCCTTGGGACTAGCGGTGCCTACAATGAGCAGTTCTTC. Residues: CASSLGTSGAYNEQFF. The chain joins TRBV5-4 to TRBJ2-1; 11 nucleotides line up with TRBD2. V was clipped by 4 bases and J by 2 bases; unmatched bases: 5. Germline V gives CDR1 SGHNT, CDR2 YYREEE (reference sequence). The CDR3 has 16 residues.

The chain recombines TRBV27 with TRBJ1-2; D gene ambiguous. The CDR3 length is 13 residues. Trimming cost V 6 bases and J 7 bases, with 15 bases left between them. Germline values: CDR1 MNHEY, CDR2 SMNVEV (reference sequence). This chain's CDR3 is CASRPRPSGGYTF. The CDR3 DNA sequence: TGTGCCAGCAGACCCCGCCCAAGCGGTGGCTACACCTTC.

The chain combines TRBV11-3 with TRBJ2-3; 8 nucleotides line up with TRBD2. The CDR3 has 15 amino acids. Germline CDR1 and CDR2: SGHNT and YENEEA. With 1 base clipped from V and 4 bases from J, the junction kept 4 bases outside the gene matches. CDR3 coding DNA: TGTGCCAGCAGCTTAGCGGGGGGGCTCTCAGATACGCAGTATTTT. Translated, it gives CASSLAGGLSDTQYF.

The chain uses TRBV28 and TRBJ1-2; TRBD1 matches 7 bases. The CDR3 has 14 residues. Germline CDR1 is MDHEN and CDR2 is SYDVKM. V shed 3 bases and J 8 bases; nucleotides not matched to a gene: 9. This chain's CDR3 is CASSLNSGGKGYTF. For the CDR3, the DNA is TGTGCCAGCAGTTTGAATTCAGGGGGAAAGGGCTACACCTTC.

The CDR3: CASSLVADGSGANVLTF. The CDR3 coding sequence is TGCGCCAGCAGCTTGGTAGCAGACGGCTCTGGGGCCAACGTCCTGACTTTC. This chain joins TRBV5-1 and TRBJ2-6, with D uncertain. Trimming shortened V by 0 bases and J by 0 bases, and 10 bases separated the two germline ends. CDR3 length: 17 amino acids. Germline CDR1 and CDR2: SGHRS and YFSETQ.

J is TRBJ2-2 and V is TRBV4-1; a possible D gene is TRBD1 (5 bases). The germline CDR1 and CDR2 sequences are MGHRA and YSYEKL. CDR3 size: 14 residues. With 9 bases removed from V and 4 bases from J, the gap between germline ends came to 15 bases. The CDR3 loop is CASREQGSTGELFF. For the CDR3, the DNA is TGCGCCAGTAGAGAGCAGGGAAGCACCGGGGAGCTGTTTTTT.

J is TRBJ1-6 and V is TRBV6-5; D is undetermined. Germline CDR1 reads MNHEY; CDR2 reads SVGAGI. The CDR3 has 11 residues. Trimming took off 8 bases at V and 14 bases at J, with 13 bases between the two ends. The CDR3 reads CASRRSASLHF. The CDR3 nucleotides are TGTGCCAGCCGGCGGTCAGCGTCCCTCCACTTT.

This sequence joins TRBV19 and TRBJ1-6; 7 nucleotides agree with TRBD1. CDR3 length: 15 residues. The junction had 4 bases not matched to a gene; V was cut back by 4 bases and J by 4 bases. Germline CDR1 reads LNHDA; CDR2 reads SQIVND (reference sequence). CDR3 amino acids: CASSNAGGYNSPLHF. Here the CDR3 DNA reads TGTGCCAGTAGTAACGCAGGGGGGTATAATTCACCCCTCCACTTT.

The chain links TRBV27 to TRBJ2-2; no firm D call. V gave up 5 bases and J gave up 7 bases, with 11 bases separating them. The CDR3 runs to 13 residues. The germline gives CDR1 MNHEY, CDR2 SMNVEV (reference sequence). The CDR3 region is CASSPLGSGELFF. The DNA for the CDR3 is TGTGCCAGCAGTCCGCTCGGTAGCGGGGAGCTGTTTTTT.

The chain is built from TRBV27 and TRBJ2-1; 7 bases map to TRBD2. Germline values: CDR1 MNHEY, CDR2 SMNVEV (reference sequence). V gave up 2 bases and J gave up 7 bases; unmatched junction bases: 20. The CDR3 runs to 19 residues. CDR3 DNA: TGTGCCAGCAGTTTAGGGGGGGGAGGAGCCGGAGGGCCTAGGAATGAGCAGTTCTTC. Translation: CASSLGGGGAGGPRNEQFF.

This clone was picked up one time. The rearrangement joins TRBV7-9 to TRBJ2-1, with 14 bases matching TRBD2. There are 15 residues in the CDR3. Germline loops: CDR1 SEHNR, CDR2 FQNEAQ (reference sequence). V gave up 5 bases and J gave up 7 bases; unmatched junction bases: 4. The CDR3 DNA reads TGTGCCAGCAGCGGGACTAGCGGGAGAGTGAATGAGCAGTTCTTC. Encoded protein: CASSGTSGRVNEQFF.

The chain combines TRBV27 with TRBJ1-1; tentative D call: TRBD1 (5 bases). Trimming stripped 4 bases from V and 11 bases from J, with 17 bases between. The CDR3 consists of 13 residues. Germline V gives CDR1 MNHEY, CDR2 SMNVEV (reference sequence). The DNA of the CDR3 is TGTGCCAGCAGTTCCATCCTTCAGGGTTTTGCTTTCTTT. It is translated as CASSSILQGFAFF.

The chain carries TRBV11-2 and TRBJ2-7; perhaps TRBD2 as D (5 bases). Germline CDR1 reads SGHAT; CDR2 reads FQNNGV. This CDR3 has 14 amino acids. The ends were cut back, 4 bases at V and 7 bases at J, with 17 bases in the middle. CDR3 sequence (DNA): TGTGCCAGCAGCTCACTAGAGACCCGGGGAGAGCAGTACTTC. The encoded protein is CASSSLETRGEQYF. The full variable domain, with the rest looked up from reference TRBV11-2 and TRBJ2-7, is EAGVAQSPRYKIIEKRQSVAFWCNPISGHATLYWYQQILGQGPKLLIQFQNNGVVDDSQLPKDRFSAERLKGVDSTLKIQPAKLEDSAVYLCASSSLETRGEQYFGPGTRLTVT.